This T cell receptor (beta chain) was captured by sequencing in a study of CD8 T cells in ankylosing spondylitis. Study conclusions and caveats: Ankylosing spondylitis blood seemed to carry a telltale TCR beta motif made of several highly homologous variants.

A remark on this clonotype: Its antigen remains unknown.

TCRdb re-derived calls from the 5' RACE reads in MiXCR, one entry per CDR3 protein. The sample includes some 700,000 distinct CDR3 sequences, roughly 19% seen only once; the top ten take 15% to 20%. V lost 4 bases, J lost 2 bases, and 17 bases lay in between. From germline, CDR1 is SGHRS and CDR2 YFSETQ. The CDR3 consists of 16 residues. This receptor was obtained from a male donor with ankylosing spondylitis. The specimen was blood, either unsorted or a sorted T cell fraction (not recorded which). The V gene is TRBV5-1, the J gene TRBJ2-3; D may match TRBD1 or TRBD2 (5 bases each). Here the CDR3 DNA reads TGCGCCAGCAGCCTGGGATGGGACGGACCCACAGATACGCAGTATTTT. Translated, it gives CASSLGWDGPTDTQYF. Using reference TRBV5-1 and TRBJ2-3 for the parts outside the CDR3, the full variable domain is KAGVTQTPRYLIKTRGQQVTLSCSPISGHRSVSWYQQTPGQGLQFLFEYFSETQRNKGNFPGRFSGRQFSNSRSEMNVSTLELGDSALYLCASSLGWDGPTDTQYFGPGTRLTVL.